Below, 22 T cell receptor beta chains from the same sample are listed, as sequenced in a study of blood T cell repertoires in COVID-19. Data came from immunoSEQ multiplex PCR; TCRdb stores just in-frame clones and leaves some out. The sample has about 190,000 clones; around 87% are singletons. The sample consisted of peripheral blood. Receptors originate from a woman between 65 and 79 years old with COVID-19, enrolled during active disease.

This clone was recorded a few times. The V call is TRBV28, the J call TRBJ1-3, with 7 bases aligning to TRBD1. Trimming took 7 bases from V and 0 from J; bases not matched to a gene: 3. Per germline, CDR1 MDHEN and CDR2 SYDVKM. This CDR3 contains 14 residues. In DNA, the CDR3 is TGTGCCAGCAACTCAGGGGGCTCTGGAAACACCATATATTTT. Protein product: CASNSGGSGNTIYF.

The J gene is TRBJ1-2, the V gene TRBV19, with 8 positions matching TRBD1. Trimming took 9 bases from V and 4 from J; bases not matched to a gene: 4. The CDR3 spans 12 residues. CDR1 and CDR2 from the germline V gene are LNHDA and SQIVND (reference sequence). CDR3 bases: TGTGCCAGGACGGACAGGGCCTATGGCTACACCTTC. Protein product: CARTDRAYGYTF. Using reference TRBV19 and TRBJ1-2 for the parts outside the CDR3, the full variable domain is DGGITQSPKYLFRKEGQNVTLSCEQNLNHDAMYWYRQDPGQGLRLIYYSQIVNDFQKGDIAEGYSVSREKKESFPLTVTSAQKNPTAFYLCARTDRAYGYTFGSGTRLTVV.

The chain employs TRBV7-9 and TRBJ1-3; 7 positions match TRBD1. V shed 4 bases, J shed 0 bases, and the junction held 3 bases outside the gene matches. Germline V CDR1 and CDR2: SEHNR, FQNEAQ (reference sequence). The CDR3 extends over 15 amino acids. In DNA form, the CDR3 reads TGTGCCAGCAGCTCCGACAGGGACTCTGGAAACACCATATATTTT. It specifies CASSSDRDSGNTIYF.

V usage is TRBV7-2 and J usage is TRBJ1-2; D is ambiguous. Germline CDR1 reads SGHTA; CDR2 reads FQGNSA. The V end was cut by 5 bases, the J end by 5 bases, with 12 bases between. There are 13 residues in the CDR3. CDR3 region: CASSQMSGYGYTF. The CDR3 nucleotides read TGTGCCAGCAGCCAAATGTCGGGATATGGCTACACCTTC.

The gene calls are TRBV9 and TRBJ2-3; 9 bases are shared with TRBD2. The germline V gene encodes CDR1 SGDLS and CDR2 YYNGEE. The CDR3 totals 17 residues. V was pared by 4 bases and J by 2 bases, with 11 bases of the junction left unmatched. CDR3 bases: TGTGCCAGCAGCCCCCCCCTTGGGACTAGCATCACAGATACGCAGTATTTT. Amino acid sequence: CASSPPLGTSITDTQYF.

V gene TRBV6-5 combines with J gene TRBJ2-7; TRBD2 aligns across 7 bases. The junction had 6 bases not matched to a gene; V was cut back by 7 bases and J by 0 bases. This CDR3 spans 14 amino acids. Germline V gene sequence: CDR1 MNHEY, CDR2 SVGAGI. Here the CDR3 reads CASTSGGDSYEQYF. The CDR3, as DNA: TGTGCCAGCACGAGTGGGGGGGACTCCTACGAGCAGTACTTC.

The chain employs TRBV19 and TRBJ2-3; the D is unclear. Trimming pared 4 bases from V and 0 bases from J, leaving 8 bases between. Germline assignment: CDR1 LNHDA and CDR2 SQIVND (reference sequence). The CDR3 has 14 residues. In DNA, the CDR3 is TGTGCCAGTAGTAGTAAGAGAAGCACAGATACGCAGTATTTT. As protein: CASSSKRSTDTQYF.

V and J are TRBV25-1 and TRBJ1-2, with TRBD1 as a possible D gene (5 bases). Trimming left V 2 bases short and J 6 bases short, with 7 bases between. This CDR3 comprises 12 residues. The germline CDR1 and CDR2 sequences are MGHDK and SYGVNS. CDR3 coding DNA: TGTGCCAGCAGTGAACGGGGGAATGGCTACACCTTC. It codes for CASSERGNGYTF.

The V gene is TRBV28, the J gene TRBJ2-7; 8 bases fit TRBD2. Germline assignment: CDR1 MDHEN and CDR2 SYDVKM. After removal of 6 bases from V and 2 bases from J, the junction contained 3 bases not matched to a gene. This CDR3 comprises 13 residues. The CDR3 protein is CASSKGLAYEQYF. For the CDR3, the DNA is TGTGCCAGCAGCAAGGGACTAGCCTACGAGCAGTACTTC.

Written as DNA, the CDR3 is TGTGCCTGGAGCCCAGGGACAGTTAGCAATCAGCCCCAGCATTTT. Protein sequence: CAWSPGTVSNQPQHF. The V gene is TRBV30, the J gene TRBJ1-5; TRBD1 matches at 7 bases. This CDR3 spans 15 amino acids. V shed 3 bases and J 0 bases; nucleotides not matched to a gene: 5. From germline, CDR1 is GTSNPN and CDR2 SVGIG (reference sequence).

The chain has TRBV4-3 and TRBJ2-3, with D perhaps TRBD2 (6 bases). Germline V gives CDR1 LGHNA, CDR2 YSLEER. The CDR3 totals 17 residues. The ends were cut back, 3 bases at V and 0 bases at J, with 16 bases in the middle. In DNA form, the CDR3 reads TGCGCCAGCAGCCAGGACACTAGCAGCTCTAGCACAGATACGCAGTATTTT. Amino acids: CASSQDTSSSSTDTQYF.

The chain combines TRBV2 with TRBJ2-3, with D maybe TRBD2 (5 bases). The CDR3 contains 13 residues. Trimming shortened V by 4 bases and J by 5 bases, and 10 bases separated the two germline ends. CDR1 SNHLY and CDR2 FYNNEI come from the germline V gene. Here the CDR3 DNA reads TGTGCCAGCAGTGGCCTAGCTGGAGATACGCAGTATTTT. It codes for CASSGLAGDTQYF.

This chain uses TRBV7-2 with TRBJ2-3; 7 bases align to TRBD1. V trimming: 3 bases; J trimming: 9 bases; junction bases outside the gene matches: 9. The CDR3 runs to 14 residues. Germline V gene sequence: CDR1 SGHTA, CDR2 FQGNSA. The CDR3 DNA is TGTGCCAGCAGCTTCCAGGGGGACCGAGTCACGCAGTATTTT. Protein product: CASSFQGDRVTQYF.

The chain carries TRBV5-1 and TRBJ1-1; no clear D gene. Trimming removed 4 bases from V and 1 base from J, with 8 bases in between. Looked up from germline, CDR1 is SGHRS and CDR2 is YFSETQ. The CDR3 consists of 13 residues. CDR3: CASSLKRNTEAFF. The CDR3 DNA sequence: TGCGCCAGCAGCCTTAAGCGGAACACTGAAGCTTTCTTT.

The rearrangement joins TRBV6-5 to TRBJ2-7; 7 nucleotides agree with TRBD2. Germline V lookup: CDR1 MNHEY, CDR2 SVGAGI. The CDR3 has 14 amino acids. With 4 bases clipped from V and 4 bases from J, the junction kept 7 bases outside the gene matches. This CDR3 is CASSSLAGIYEQYF. The CDR3 DNA is TGTGCCAGCAGTTCATTAGCGGGTATATACGAGCAGTACTTC.

The chain employs TRBV28 and TRBJ1-4, with TRBD1 matching over 9 bases. The CDR3 is 18 residues long. Germline trimming cut 5 bases from V and 3 bases from J; bases unmatched to any gene: 13. In germline, CDR1 is MDHEN, CDR2 SYDVKM. CDR3 nucleotide sequence: TGTGCCAGCAGTCGGTACAGGGGGCCGGTAGCACCTAATGAAAAACTGTTTTTT. Translation: CASSRYRGPVAPNEKLFF.

The genes are TRBV28 and TRBJ1-5; tentatively, D is TRBD1 (6 bases). CDR3 size: 17 residues. V was clipped by 6 bases and J by 0 bases, with 18 bases between them. Per germline, CDR1 MDHEN and CDR2 SYDVKM. The CDR3 here is CASSLVRGGDSNQPQHF. CDR3 in DNA: TGTGCCAGCAGCTTGGTGAGGGGGGGGGATAGCAATCAGCCCCAGCATTTT. The full variable domain, completed using reference TRBV28 and TRBJ1-5, is DVKVTQSSRYLVKRTGEKVFLECVQDMDHENMFWYRQDPGLGLRLIYFSYDVKMKEKGDIPEGYSVSREKKERFSLILESASTNQTSMYLCASSLVRGGDSNQPQHFGDGTRLSIL.

The chain has TRBV7-2 and TRBJ2-5; no clear D gene. The CDR3 covers 14 residues. Trimming left V 3 bases short and J 5 bases short, with 13 bases between. Germline assignment: CDR1 SGHTA and CDR2 FQGNSA. The CDR3 bases are TGTGCCAGCAGCTTTGGGCCCTTGGGTGAGACCCAGTACTTC. It specifies CASSFGPLGETQYF. The full variable domain, its missing parts supplied by reference TRBV7-2 and TRBJ2-5, is GAGVSQSPSNKVTEKGKDVELRCDPISGHTALYWYRQSLGQGLEFLIYFQGNSAPDKSGLPSDRFSAERTGGSVSTLTIQRTQQEDSAVYLCASSFGPLGETQYFGPGTRLLVL.

V usage is TRBV19 and J usage is TRBJ1-5; D unresolved. Trimming removed 2 bases from V and 2 bases from J, with 7 bases in between. From germline, CDR1 is LNHDA and CDR2 SQIVND (reference sequence). The CDR3 length is 14 residues. As DNA, the CDR3 is TGTGCCAGTAGTATATTCTCGGGCAATCAGCCCCAGCATTTT. This sequence encodes CASSIFSGNQPQHF.

This chain links TRBV2 with TRBJ1-4, with D perhaps TRBD1 (5 bases). This CDR3 spans 14 amino acids. V lost 6 bases to trimming and J lost 7 bases, with 15 bases between them. Germline assignment: CDR1 SNHLY and CDR2 FYNNEI. CDR3 loop: CASRETVLGEKLFF. For the CDR3, the DNA is TGTGCCAGCAGGGAGACAGTCTTAGGTGAAAAACTGTTTTTT.

The CDR3 nucleotides are TGTGCCAGTAGTGCCAGGGGTCAGGGGAACACTGAAGCTTTCTTT. It encodes CASSARGQGNTEAFF. The chain carries TRBV19 and TRBJ1-1; a possible D gene is TRBD1 (6 bases). Deletions cut 5 bases from V and 1 base from J, with 14 bases between. The CDR3 is 15 amino acids. Germline CDR1 and CDR2: LNHDA and SQIVND (reference sequence).

Concerning this clone itself: Mismatch with germline at one junction end may stem from a read error. The rearrangement uses TRBV27 and TRBJ1-6; D remains unclear. The CDR3 spans 14 residues. Germline V gene data show CDR1 as MNHEY and CDR2 as SMNVEV (reference sequence). CDR3 DNA: TGTGCCAGCAGTTTCAACCGAGAGAATTCGCCCCTCCACTTT. Protein sequence: CASSFNRENSPLHF.